Listed below are T cell receptor beta chains from one sample, sequenced in a study of blood T cell repertoires in COVID-19. Generated by immunoSEQ multiplex PCR, the TCRdb table keeps only in-frame clones and is missing some. Among about 180,000 clones listed, approximately 86% were seen once. Source material: peripheral blood. These TCRs come from a woman aged 30 to 39 with active or convalescent COVID-19. Each CDR3 is given with its conserved first and last residue. D genes are given only for firm matches. Clone size is not always given. Where it is, it says once, few, many or a class for expanded clones.

TRBD2 | TRBJ2-7 | TRBV19 | once | CASSPSGTAGYEQYF | TGTGCCAGTAGTCCTAGCGGGACAGCCGGCTACGAGCAGTACTTC
. | TRBJ1-2 | TRBV30 | . | CAWRHPLREGSYRGYTF | TGTGCCTGGAGGCACCCTCTCCGGGAGGGCTCCTATAGGGGCTACACCTTC
. | TRBJ1-5 | TRBV28 | . | CASLGGVAGVNQPQHF | TGTGCCAGCCTTGGGGGCGTAGCGGGGGTCAATCAGCCCCAGCATTTT
. | TRBJ2-7 | TRBV28 | . | CASSRDTYEQYF | TGTGCCAGCAGCCGGGACACCTACGAGCAGTACTTC
. | TRBJ1-1 | TRBV6-5 | once | CASSFARGNTEAFF | TGTGCCAGCAGTTTTGCCAGGGGGAACACTGAAGCTTTCTTT
. | TRBJ1-1 | TRBV7-9 | . | CASSFQENTEAFF | TGTGCCAGCAGCTTCCAGGAGAACACTGAAGCTTTCTTT
. | TRBJ1-4 | TRBV19 | . | CASSIWAGYNELLFF | TGTGCCAGTAGTATTTGGGCAGGGTATAATGAATTGTTGTTTTTT
. | TRBJ2-4 | TRBV27 | once | CASSSKAAGRWQERKNIQYF | TGTGCCAGCAGTTCAAAAGCGGCAGGGAGGTGGCAAGAACGAAAAAACATTCAGTACTTC
. | TRBJ1-4 | TRBV21-1 | once | CASSTAAPEDEKLFF | TGTGCCAGCTCAACGGCGGCCCCGGAAGATGAAAAACTGTTTTTT
TRBD2 | TRBJ2-1 | TRBV24-1 | once | CATSDATTSGRLEQFF | TGTGCCACCAGTGATGCAACAACTAGCGGGAGGCTTGAGCAGTTCTTC
. | TRBJ1-2 | TRBV7-9 | . | CASSFMLAGANYGYTF | TGTGCCAGCAGCTTTATGTTGGCGGGAGCTAACTATGGCTACACCTTC
. | TRBJ1-3 | TRBV7-9 | . | CASSLALSGNTIYF | TGTGCCAGCAGCTTAGCCCTCTCTGGAAACACCATATATTTT
TRBD1 | TRBJ1-5 | TRBV6-5 | . | CASSPWTGYNQPQHF | TGTGCCAGCAGTCCATGGACAGGGTATAATCAGCCCCAGCATTTT
. | TRBJ1-5 | TRBV13 | . | CASSTGPGSNQPQHF | TGTGCCAGCAGCACTGGGCCGGGGAGCAATCAGCCCCAGCATTTT
. | TRBJ2-7 | TRBV21-1 | . | CASSKGGLAGDEQYF | TGTGCCAGCAGCAAAGGGGGACTAGCGGGAGACGAGCAGTACTTC
. | TRBJ2-5 | TRBV11-3 | . | CASSLAGRETQYF | TGTGCCAGCAGCTTAGCGGGGAGGGAGACCCAGTACTTC
TRBD1 | TRBJ1-3 | TRBV9 | . | CASSPGQGSGNTIYF | TGTGCCAGCAGCCCGGGACAGGGGTCTGGAAACACCATATATTTT
TRBD1 | TRBJ1-5 | TRBV6-6 | . | CASSIWGQGNQPQHF | TGTGCCAGCAGTATTTGGGGACAGGGTAATCAGCCCCAGCATTTT
. | TRBJ1-1 | TRBV27 | few | CASSLAPGTEAFF | TGTGCCAGCAGCCTTGCGCCGGGCACTGAAGCTTTCTTT
. | TRBJ2-5 | TRBV3-1/TRBV3-2 | . | CASSQGGDETQYF | TGTGCCAGCAGCCAAGGCGGGGACGAGACCCAGTACTTC
. | TRBJ1-5 | TRBV6-5 | . | CATAGKSGQPQHF | TGTGCCACCGCTGGGAAAAGCGGCCAGCCCCAGCATTTT
. | TRBJ1-5 | TRBV19 | . | CASSISIGPGVHQPQHF | TGTGCCAGTAGTATAAGTATCGGGCCAGGGGTGCATCAGCCCCAGCATTTT
TRBD2 | TRBJ2-1 | TRBV11-3 | . | CASSVRLAGGSYNEQFF | TGTGCCAGCAGCGTAAGACTAGCGGGGGGGTCCTACAATGAGCAGTTCTTC
. | TRBJ1-5 | TRBV11-3 | few | CASPPRGKDQPQHF | TGTGCCAGCCCTCCACGGGGGAAAGATCAGCCCCAGCATTTT
TRBD2 | TRBJ2-1 | TRBV29-1 | . | CSVRPASGSSYNEQFF | TGCAGCGTGCGACCCGCTAGCGGGAGCTCCTACAATGAGCAGTTCTTC
. | TRBJ1-2 | TRBV3-1/TRBV3-2 | . | CASSQLGPYGYTF | TGTGCCAGCAGCCAACTTGGGCCATATGGCTACACCTTC
. | TRBJ1-6 | TRBV11-3 | . | CASSLRSSYNSPLHF | TGTGCCAGCAGCCTAAGGAGCTCCTATAATTCACCCCTCCACTTT
. | TRBJ2-7 | TRBV10-3 | . | CAISGPQDRSPYEQYF | TGTGCCATCAGTGGCCCCCAAGACAGGAGTCCCTACGAGCAGTACTTC
. | TRBJ1-4 | TRBV10-3 | . | CAISESPVSTNEKLFF | TGTGCCATCAGTGAGTCTCCGGTTTCAACTAATGAAAAACTGTTTTTT
TRBD1 | TRBJ1-1 | TRBV19 | . | CASSIPGGANTEAFF | TGTGCCAGTAGTATCCCAGGGGGCGCAAACACTGAAGCTTTCTTT
. | TRBJ2-7 | TRBV9 | . | CASSVGRIPTGEQYF | TGTGCCAGCAGCGTAGGGCGGATCCCCACCGGCGAGCAGTACTTC
TRBD1 | TRBJ1-3 | TRBV28 | . | CASSSPFLGQGAFGNTIYF | TGTGCCAGCAGTTCCCCCTTTCTGGGACAGGGGGCATTTGGAAACACCATATATTTT
. | TRBJ1-6 | TRBV3-1/TRBV3-2 | . | CASSQDTAISYNSPLHF | TGTGCCAGCAGCCAAGACACCGCGATCTCCTATAATTCACCCCTCCACTTT
TRBD2 | TRBJ2-1 | TRBV15 | . | CATSRDVAGANEQFF | TGTGCCACCAGCAGAGATGTTGCGGGAGCCAATGAGCAGTTCTTC
. | TRBJ2-5 | TRBV7-9 | . | CASTSLQETQYF | TGTGCCAGCACCTCCCTCCAAGAGACCCAGTACTTC
. | TRBJ1-2 | TRBV10-1 | . | CASSESRSRGNYGYTF | TGCGCCAGCAGTGAGTCGAGAAGCAGGGGAAACTATGGCTACACCTTC
. | TRBJ1-2 | TRBV7-6 | . | CASSLDVGRGYTF | TGTGCCAGCAGCTTAGATGTCGGGAGGGGCTACACCTTC
TRBD1 | TRBJ1-2 | TRBV7-9 | few | CASSYRQGAPDDYTF | TGTGCCAGCAGCTATAGACAGGGGGCGCCTGATGACTACACCTTC
TRBD1 | TRBJ1-6 | TRBV6-5 | . | CASSNRGHNSPLHF | TGTGCCAGCAGCAACAGGGGGCATAATTCACCCCTCCACTTT
TRBD2 | TRBJ2-1 | TRBV27 | . | CASSPEGLAGSYNEQFF | TGTGCCAGCAGTCCCGAGGGACTAGCGGGGTCCTACAATGAGCAGTTCTTC
TRBD1 | TRBJ2-2 | TRBV18 | . | CASSPTQGATGELFF | TGTGCCAGCTCACCAACCCAGGGGGCAACCGGGGAGCTGTTTTTT
. | TRBJ2-3 | TRBV27 | . | CASSHTDTQYF | TGTGCCAGCAGCCACACAGATACGCAGTATTTT
TRBD1 | TRBJ2-1 | TRBV6-5 | . | CASSPGTGKDEQFF | TGTGCCAGCAGTCCCGGGACAGGGAAGGATGAGCAGTTCTTC
. | TRBJ2-1 | TRBV10-3 | . | CAISASTVYNEQFF | TGTGCCATCAGTGCGTCGACAGTTTACAATGAGCAGTTCTTC
TRBD2 | TRBJ2-1 | TRBV11-2 | . | CASSGYGGNNEQFF | TGTGCCAGCAGCGGCTACGGGGGGAACAATGAGCAGTTCTTC
. | TRBJ2-7 | TRBV6-5 | few | CASSLRPTYEQYF | TGTGCCAGCAGTCTCAGGCCTACCTACGAGCAGTACTTC
. | TRBJ2-2 | TRBV5-5 | . | CASRGAPGTGELFF | TGTGCCAGCAGGGGGGCACCCGGGACCGGGGAGCTGTTTTTT
. | TRBJ2-1 | TRBV25-1 | . | CASRELANEQFF | TGTGCCAGCCGGGAGCTCGCCAATGAGCAGTTCTTC
. | TRBJ1-5 | TRBV7-6 | . | CASSLNGGVDQPQHF | TGTGCCAGCAGCTTAAACGGGGGAGTGGATCAGCCCCAGCATTTT
. | TRBJ1-2 | TRBV6-5 | . | CASWTRQSYYGYTF | TGTGCCAGCTGGACCAGACAGTCTTATTATGGCTACACCTTC
TRBD1 | TRBJ1-2 | TRBV3-1/TRBV3-2 | . | CASSHPAAGGWYGYTF | TGTGCCAGCAGCCACCCCGCGGCAGGGGGCTGGTATGGCTACACCTTC
. | TRBJ1-1 | TRBV4-2 | once | CASSPSHRELNTEAFF | TGTGCCAGCAGCCCATCTCACAGAGAATTGAACACTGAAGCTTTCTTT
. | TRBJ1-5 | TRBV2 | . | CASRWIGDQPQHF | TGTGCCAGCAGGTGGATAGGGGATCAGCCCCAGCATTTT
. | TRBJ2-7 | TRBV7-6 | few | CASSSRGGYEQYF | TGTGCCAGCAGCTCGAGAGGCGGCTACGAGCAGTACTTC
. | TRBJ1-6 | TRBV10-2 | . | CASSRGGGNSPLHF | TGCGCCAGCAGTAGAGGGGGTGGGAATTCACCCCTCCACTTT
. | TRBJ2-2 | TRBV29-1 | once | CSVLGDTGELFF | TGCAGCGTTTTGGGCGACACCGGGGAGCTGTTTTTT
TRBD1 | TRBJ1-5 | TRBV25-1 | . | CATPHPWTGWDQPQHF | TGTGCCACCCCGCACCCCTGGACAGGGTGGGATCAGCCCCAGCATTTT
. | TRBJ2-3 | TRBV9 | . | CASSVGGGRILSTDTQYF | TGTGCCAGCAGCGTCGGCGGGGGCCGCATACTTTCCACAGATACGCAGTATTTT
. | TRBJ2-4 | TRBV2 | . | CASSETPLAKNIQYF | TGTGCCAGCAGTGAAACTCCTCTAGCCAAAAACATTCAGTACTTC